The 16 T cell receptor beta chains below come from one sample, sequenced in a study of sequential checkpoint blockade in melanoma. The treatment here: randomized to nivolumab then ipilimumab (arm A) or the reverse (arm B). TCRdb's copy holds only in-frame clones and misses some; the assay was immunoSEQ multiplex PCR. The sample carries 13,000 or so clones, around 70% recorded once. This material consisted of CD8+ T cells sorted from blood (inferred from file names), taken from a patient given nivolumab and ipilimumab in sequence. These receptors were collected from a human donor with melanoma.

Comments on this clone: A junction boundary mismatches the germline segment, possibly from a read error. V is TRBV10-3 and J is TRBJ2-7; maybe TRBD2 (6 bases). In germline, CDR1 is ENHRY, CDR2 SYGVKD. CDR3 length: 14 amino acids. CDR3 coding DNA: TGTGCCAGCAGTTACTCGGCCGGGGGCTACGAGCAGTACTTC. Translation gives CASSYSAGGYEQYF.

The chain has TRBV5-5 and TRBJ2-5; D gene unclear. The germline V and J ends were trimmed by 6 bases and 5 bases, with 20 bases remaining between them. Germline CDR1 is SGHKS and CDR2 is YYEKEE (reference sequence). The CDR3 is made up of 15 amino acids. CDR3 coding DNA: TGTGCCAGCAACTCTCAACGACCTAAGGAGGAGACCCAGTACTTC. Its translation: CASNSQRPKEETQYF.

Of note for this clone: The same CDR3 is also encoded by other DNA sequences in this sample. The J gene is TRBJ2-1, the V gene TRBV27, with a weak D call TRBD1 (5 bases). This CDR3 is 14 amino acids long. The V end lost 5 bases, the J end lost 7 bases, and 15 bases lay between the germline ends. From germline, CDR1 is MNHEY and CDR2 SMNVEV (reference sequence). CDR3 nucleotides: TGTGCCAGCAGTCCTGGACACCTGGGAAATGAGCAGTTCTTC. Amino acids: CASSPGHLGNEQFF.

In its sample, this clone was seen a few times. This sequence joins TRBV4-3 and TRBJ1-3, with no clear D. Germline CDR1 reads LGHNA; CDR2 reads YSLEER. With 0 bases removed from V and 0 bases from J, the gap between germline ends came to 6 bases. CDR3 length: 15 residues. DNA for the CDR3: TGCGCCAGCAGCCAAGATCCCCTCTCTGGAAACACCATATATTTT. Residues: CASSQDPLSGNTIYF.

This chain links TRBV6-1 with TRBJ2-3; D remains unclear. Germline V gives CDR1 MNHNS, CDR2 SASEGT. The CDR3 covers 14 residues. The V and J ends lost 8 bases and 2 bases respectively, with 14 bases between them. CDR3 sequence reads: CASWARWVTDTQYF. For the CDR3, the DNA is TGTGCCAGCTGGGCCCGTTGGGTCACAGATACGCAGTATTTT.

The sample holds a few counts of this clone. This chain links TRBV11-2 with TRBJ2-1, with 8 bases aligning to TRBD2. Unmatched junction bases numbered 6, after V lost 1 base and J lost 4 bases. Germline CDR1 and CDR2: SGHAT and FQNNGV. This CDR3 region has 16 residues. In DNA, the CDR3 is TGTGCCAGCAGCTTAGGGGCGCGGGAGGATTACAATGAGCAGTTCTTC. Amino acids: CASSLGAREDYNEQFF.

The chain has TRBV27 and TRBJ2-1, with D uncertain. Between the trimmed V and J ends, which lost 9 bases and 9 bases, there was a span of 24 bases. This CDR3 has 15 residues. Germline CDR1 reads MNHEY; CDR2 reads SMNVEV (reference sequence). The CDR3 region is CASYSPGSEVREQFF. The CDR3 DNA is TGTGCCAGTTACTCCCCCGGGTCCGAAGTCCGTGAGCAGTTCTTC.

The chain has TRBV11-3 and TRBJ2-3; 9 positions match TRBD2. This CDR3 is 20 amino acids long. Trimming cost V 0 bases and J 0 bases; bases outside gene matches: 13. The germline V gene has CDR1 SGHNT and CDR2 YENEEA. This CDR3 is CASSLDRVFSSGVSTDTQYF. In DNA, the CDR3 is TGTGCCAGCAGCTTAGATCGTGTGTTCTCTAGCGGGGTTAGCACAGATACGCAGTATTTT.

This chain joins TRBV4-3 and TRBJ2-5; 10 nucleotides agree with TRBD2. The length of the CDR3 is 14 residues. V lost 4 bases to trimming and J lost 11 bases; unmatched junction nucleotides: 10. The V gene's germline CDR1 is LGHNA and CDR2 YSLEER. The CDR3 here is CASSPTRTSGEQYF. CDR3 DNA sequence: TGCGCCAGCAGCCCAACGCGGACTAGCGGAGAGCAGTACTTC.

With regard to this clone: Compared with germline, one end of the junction differs, possibly owing to a read error. This rearrangement joins TRBV4-1 to TRBJ2-7; D possibly corresponds to TRBD2 (5 bases). In germline, CDR1 is MGHRA, CDR2 YSYEKL. This CDR3 has 14 residues. The CDR3 DNA reads TGTGCCAGCAGCCAAGTGGCCGGGCGGGACGAGCAGTACTTC. Protein: CASSQVAGRDEQYF.

This chain links TRBV27 with TRBJ1-6; D ambiguous. V was cut by 7 bases and J by 10 bases, with 11 bases left in between. The CDR3 extends over 12 amino acids. CDR1 is MNHEY, CDR2 SMNVEV, per germline (reference sequence). The CDR3 is CASNTGGSPLHF. The DNA of the CDR3 is TGTGCCAGCAACACGGGAGGATCACCCCTCCACTTT.

This chain connects TRBV11-3 to TRBJ2-7, with D perhaps TRBD2 (5 bases). Trimming stripped 1 base from V and 3 bases from J, with 13 bases between. Per germline, CDR1 SGHNT and CDR2 YENEEA. This CDR3 contains 15 residues. The CDR3 DNA sequence: TGTGCCAGCAGCTTAGGTGAGGGAATCGGCTACGAGCAGTACTTC. Protein: CASSLGEGIGYEQYF.

The chain uses TRBV25-1 and TRBJ2-1; D may be TRBD2 (5 bases). The length of the CDR3 is 14 residues. Trimming took off 2 bases at V and 5 bases at J, with 10 bases between the two ends. The germline CDR1 and CDR2 sequences are MGHDK and SYGVNS. In DNA form, the CDR3 reads TGTGCCAGCAGTGAAGGGAGAGGGAACAATGAGCAGTTCTTC. This translates into CASSEGRGNNEQFF. The full variable domain, completed using reference TRBV25-1 and TRBJ2-1, is EADIYQTPRYLVIGTGKKITLECSQTMGHDKMYWYQQDPGMELHLIHYSYGVNSTEKGDLSSESTVSRIRTEHFPLTLESARPSHTSQYLCASSEGRGNNEQFFGPGTRLTVL.

The V call is TRBV13, the J call TRBJ2-5; 9 positions agree with TRBD2. This CDR3 has 16 amino acids. CDR1 and CDR2 (germline): PRHDT, FYEKMQ (reference sequence). Germline trimming cut 5 bases from V and 6 bases from J; bases unmatched to any gene: 13. In DNA form, the CDR3 reads TGTGCCAGCAGCCCCGGTTCCGGACTAGCGAGAAAGACCCAGTACTTC. Encoded protein: CASSPGSGLARKTQYF.

V is TRBV6-1 and J is TRBJ2-2; 8 nucleotides align to TRBD1. The V and J ends lost 5 bases and 1 base, in that order; junction bases with no gene match: 3. In germline, CDR1 is MNHNS, CDR2 SASEGT. The CDR3 has 15 residues. The CDR3 region has the DNA TGTGCCAGCAGTTCCGGGACAGGGAACACCGGGGAGCTGTTTTTT. Amino acids: CASSSGTGNTGELFF.

DNA of the CDR3: TGTGCCAGTAGTATAGGGGGCAGTGCGGCCATTCAGTACTTC. As protein: CASSIGGSAAIQYF. This chain connects TRBV19 to TRBJ2-4; possibly TRBD1 for D (5 bases). CDR1 is LNHDA and CDR2 is SQIVND in the germline V gene (reference sequence). The CDR3 contains 14 residues. V lost 1 base, J lost 9 bases, and 13 bases lay in between.